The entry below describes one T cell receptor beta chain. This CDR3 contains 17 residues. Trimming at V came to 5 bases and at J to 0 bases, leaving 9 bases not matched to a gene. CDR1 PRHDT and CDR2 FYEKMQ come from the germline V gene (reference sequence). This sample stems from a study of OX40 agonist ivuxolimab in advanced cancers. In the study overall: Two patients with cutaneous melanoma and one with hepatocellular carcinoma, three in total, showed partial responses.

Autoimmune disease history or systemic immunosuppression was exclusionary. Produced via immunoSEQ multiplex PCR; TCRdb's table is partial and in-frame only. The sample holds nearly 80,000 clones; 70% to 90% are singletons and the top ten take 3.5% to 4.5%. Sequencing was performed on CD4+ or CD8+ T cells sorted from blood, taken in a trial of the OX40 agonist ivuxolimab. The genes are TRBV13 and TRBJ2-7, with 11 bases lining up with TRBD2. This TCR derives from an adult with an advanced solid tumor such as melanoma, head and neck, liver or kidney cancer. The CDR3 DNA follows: TGTGCCAGCAGCCCGGGGGGGACTAGCGGCTTCTCCTACGAGCAGTACTTC. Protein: CASSPGGTSGFSYEQYF. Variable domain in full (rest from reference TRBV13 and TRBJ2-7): AAGVIQSPRHLIKEKRETATLKCYPIPRHDTVYWYQQGPGQDPQFLISFYEKMQSDKGSIPDRFSAQQFSDYHSELNMSSLELGDSALYFCASSPGGTSGFSYEQYFGPGTRLTVT.